These 8 T cell receptor beta chains came from one sample sequenced in a study of memory CD4+ T cells and cytomegalovirus serostatus. Profiled with immunoSEQ multiplex PCR; TCRdb holds only in-frame clones, not every one. The profile shows about 64,000 clones, about 74% of them singletons. Single viable CD3+CD4+CD8-CD45RO+ cells were sorted as the memory CD4+ T cells. The sample comprised memory CD4+ T cells from blood. These receptors came from an adult in good health and CMV-seronegative.

V usage is TRBV18 and J usage is TRBJ1-5; perhaps TRBD1 as D (5 bases). This CDR3 has 14 amino acids. V lost 2 bases, J lost 11 bases, and 16 bases lay in between. Germline V CDR1 and CDR2: KGHSH, LQKENI. CDR3 DNA: TGTGCCAGCTCACCAGGGCAGGGATTTGTGGCCCAGCATTTT. This translates into CASSPGQGFVAQHF.

There are many counts of this clone. The chain joins TRBV5-1 to TRBJ2-7, with TRBD1 as a possible D gene (8 bases). V shed 2 bases and J shed 5 bases, with 11 bases lying between them. Germline CDR1 reads SGHRS; CDR2 reads YFSETQ. The CDR3 contains 13 residues. The CDR3 nucleotides are TGCGCCAGCAGCTTAGCGGGACAGGACGAGCAGTACTTC. Its protein is CASSLAGQDEQYF.

The chain has TRBV21-1 and TRBJ1-5. TRBV21-1 is listed as a pseudogene. This CDR3 is built from 13 residues. CDR3 amino acids: CASSGRRREPQHF. The DNA of the CDR3 is TGTGCCAGCAGCGGCCGCCGGCGGGAGCCCCAGCATTTT.

The chain has TRBV7-9 and TRBJ1-4; TRBD1 might be the D (5 bases). CDR3 length: 13 residues. Germline V gives CDR1 SEHNR, CDR2 FQNEAQ (reference sequence). V lost 5 bases, J lost 11 bases, and 15 bases lay in between. As DNA, the CDR3 is TGTGCCAGCAGCCCTCATGGGACCGAGAAACTGTTTTTT. This encodes CASSPHGTEKLFF.

V gene TRBV27 combines with J gene TRBJ2-7, with D tentatively TRBD1 (6 bases). In germline, CDR1 is MNHEY, CDR2 SMNVEV (reference sequence). This CDR3 has 13 amino acids. V was trimmed by 6 bases and J by 7 bases, leaving 16 bases between them. CDR3 nucleotide sequence: TGTGCCAGCAGCCCAACAGGGATGTGGGAGCAGTACTTC. Its translation: CASSPTGMWEQYF.

The chain is built from TRBV30 and TRBJ1-2; the D is unclear. Germline V gene lookup returns CDR1 GTSNPN and CDR2 SVGIG (reference sequence). CDR3 length: 11 residues. Trimming removed 2 bases from V and 5 bases from J, with 6 bases in between. In DNA, the CDR3 is TGTGCCTGGAGTAATCTTTATGGCTACACCTTC. Translation: CAWSNLYGYTF. Complete variable domain (other parts from reference TRBV30 and TRBJ1-2): SQTIHQWPATLVQPVGSPLSLECTVEGTSNPNLYWYRQAAGRGLQLLFYSVGIGQISSEVPQNLSASRPQDRQFILSSKKLLLSDSGFYLCAWSNLYGYTFGSGTRLTVV.

The chain couples TRBV28 to TRBJ2-7; 7 bases line up with TRBD1. Germline V CDR1 and CDR2: MDHEN, SYDVKM. The CDR3 is 16 residues long. Trimming at V came to 5 bases and at J to 4 bases, leaving 14 bases not matched to a gene. CDR3 protein: CASSGQAGSFVYEQYF. The CDR3 coding sequence is TGTGCCAGCAGTGGACAGGCAGGGAGCTTCGTTTACGAGCAGTACTTC.

The CDR3 here is CASSSGTGRGNSPLHF. For the CDR3, the DNA is TGTGCCAGCAGTTCGGGGACAGGGAGGGGAAATTCACCCCTCCACTTT. J is TRBJ1-6 and V is TRBV6-5; the match to TRBD1 covers 9 bases. V was pared by 4 bases and J by 7 bases, with 8 bases of the junction left unmatched. CDR1 MNHEY and CDR2 SVGAGI come from the germline V gene. There are 16 residues in the CDR3.